Described below is a single T cell receptor (beta chain) sequence and its context. CDR3 length: 13 residues. The V and J ends lost 5 bases and 2 bases respectively, with 10 bases between them. Germline V lookup: CDR1 SEHNR, CDR2 FQNEAQ (reference sequence). This sample was taken from a study of cytomegalovirus exposure and HLA in healthy donors. Study-level background: The same platform as the 500 to 700 first-cohort repertoires was used for the 95 to 150 validation repertoires, a later analysis reported.

Sequenced by immunoSEQ multiplex PCR; TCRdb stores in-frame clones only, minus some. This table holds roughly 250,000 clones, around 87% found once. V usage is TRBV7-9 and J usage is TRBJ2-7, with D perhaps matching TRBD1 (6 bases). Material for sequencing was PBMCs. The sequence was obtained from a man younger than 35 in good health and CMV-seronegative. The CDR3 nucleotides are TGTGCCAGCAGCCAACAGGGCACCTACGAGCAGTACTTC. As protein: CASSQQGTYEQYF.